Listed below are T cell receptor beta chains from one sample, sequenced in a study of T-cell memory formation after mild COVID-19. MiXCR, run by TCRdb on the 5' RACE reads, gives a single entry per CDR3 protein. The sample yields 430,000 or so distinct CDR3 sequences, about 23% seen once. Sequenced: PBMCs or a T cell subset sorted from them (not recorded which). Receptors originate from an adult woman who had mild COVID-19 (a few samples of this study predate the infection). Cell type and time point are not known. Both conserved end residues are part of each CDR3.

j_gene,v_gene,CDR3aa
TRBJ1-5,TRBV12-3/TRBV12-4,CASSWGGASNQPQHF
TRBJ2-4,TRBV15,CATSRDSGVDKNIQYF
TRBJ2-7,TRBV4-2,CASSQDQWSGSTDGQYF
TRBJ2-5,TRBV24-1,CATSDPRGPKETQYF
TRBJ2-1,TRBV5-1,CATTTSGGAYNEQFF
TRBJ2-2,TRBV6-4,CASSDGGGANTGELFF
TRBJ2-7,TRBV4-1,CASSQEPAISYEQYF
TRBJ1-6,TRBV5-5,CASSLDSPLHF
TRBJ2-3,TRBV13,CASSPYRGLVDGQYF
TRBJ2-3,TRBV6-5,CASRTGLGPTDTQYF
TRBJ2-7,TRBV27,CASSFQTASYEQYF
TRBJ2-2,TRBV6-2/TRBV6-3,CASSYGTSGRTGELFF
TRBJ2-7,TRBV4-1,CASSQGPLTVTYEQYF
TRBJ1-5,TRBV27,CASSFLSGAQPQHF
TRBJ2-2,TRBV20-1,CSARFRGNTGELFF